This paragraph covers one T cell receptor (beta chain) sequence. This sample is drawn from a study of blood T cell repertoires in COVID-19. In the study overall: Material from acute and convalescent COVID-19 was sourced from the United States, Italy and Spain.

Cohorts were assigned according to the clinical history that participants reported. Libraries were prepared by immunoSEQ multiplex PCR; TCRdb keeps only in-frame clonotypes and omits some of them. The sample carries 300,000 to 400,000 clones, approximately 86% recorded once. The sequence derives from a middle-aged woman with acute COVID-19. Specimen: PBMCs or T cells enriched from blood (not recorded which).

CDR3 nucleotides: TGTGCCAGCAGCTCTAGTTCCAAAAACATTCAGTACTTC. It translates to CASSSSSKNIQYF. V is TRBV5-4 and J is TRBJ2-4; D is unclear. CDR1 is SGHNT, CDR2 YYREEE, per germline (reference sequence). This CDR3 is built from 13 residues. The V end lost 3 bases, the J end lost 2 bases, and 6 bases lay between the germline ends.